This T cell receptor (beta chain) was observed in a study of early T cells in non-severe SARS-CoV-2 infection. The overall study: Unsorted whole-blood RNA was sequenced in bulk, leaving chains unpaired. Study findings and constraints: A preference for anti-spike CD8 responses marked VDJdb matching, which missed private and CD4 specificities.

This clonotype was seen more than once but under ten times. Its specificity is not known. Per the germline V gene, CDR1 is MNHEY and CDR2 is SMNVEV (reference sequence). Trimming took off 5 bases at V and 1 base at J, with 9 bases between the two ends. The CDR3 has 14 amino acids. Unique molecular identifier tags were affixed to discrete cDNA molecules. TCRdb itself ran the 5' RACE reads through MiXCR, one entry per CDR3 protein. The table has nearly 110,000 distinct CDR3 sequences, over 8.5% seen once. The gene calls are TRBV27 and TRBJ1-5; D gene uncertain. The TCR was taken from an adult who was a healthcare worker with PCR-confirmed SARS-CoV-2 infection or an uninfected control (not recorded which). The sequencing sample was made of whole blood. CDR3 sequence reads: CASSPLGSNQPQHF. The CDR3 DNA sequence: TGTGCCAGCAGTCCCTTAGGGAGCAATCAGCCCCAGCATTTT.